These 23 T cell receptor beta chains share one sample of origin, sequenced in a study of T-cell memory formation after mild COVID-19 (dated by TCRdb to the early 2020s). The library came from 5' RACE. Sequencing took place on an Illumina NovaSeq 6000. Clones were called with MiXCR by TCRdb after fastp trimmed the public reads at Q25, and only in-frame beta chains were retained. Rows merge per CDR3 protein into single entries with the most common DNA and genes. This sample comprises 350,000 to 400,000 distinct CDR3 sequences, around 20% of them detected only once. Around 12% of the sample rests with the top ten. The sample taken for sequencing was PBMCs or a T cell subset sorted from them (not recorded which). The receptors were gathered from an adult woman who had mild COVID-19 (a few samples of this study predate the infection). The sample titles of this study are shuffled in the database, so cell type and time point are left out; the donor was told from shared clones.

J is TRBJ2-7 and V is TRBV20-1, with 7 bases that match TRBD1. Per the germline V gene, CDR1 is DFQATT and CDR2 is SNEGSKA (reference sequence). CDR3 length equals 15 residues. The junction had 11 bases not matched to a gene; V was cut back by 3 bases and J by 3 bases. The CDR3 loop is CSASTPGTVNYEQYF. The CDR3 bases are TGCAGTGCTAGCACGCCCGGGACAGTGAACTACGAGCAGTACTTC.

The rearrangement uses TRBV3-1 and TRBJ1-2; no clear D gene. Trimming took 3 bases from V and 0 from J, leaving 11 bases between them. CDR1 is LGHDT, CDR2 YNNKEL, per germline (reference sequence). The CDR3 spans 15 residues. CDR3 nucleotide sequence: TGTGCCAGCAGCCACTGGACTTTGGCTAACTATGGCTACACCTTC. Translated, it gives CASSHWTLANYGYTF.

The rearrangement uses TRBV5-8 and TRBJ2-3, with 9 bases aligning to TRBD1. CDR3 length equals 14 residues. Per the germline V gene, CDR1 is SGHTS and CDR2 is YDEGEE. V shed 4 bases and J 7 bases; nucleotides not matched to a gene: 7. This CDR3 reads CASSVTGGANTQYF. In DNA form, the CDR3 reads TGTGCCAGCAGCGTGACAGGGGGGGCGAATACGCAGTATTTT.

This clonotype was recorded a few times. The chain carries TRBV2 and TRBJ2-3; D remains ambiguous. V was clipped by 11 bases and J by 2 bases, with 8 bases between them. CDR1 and CDR2 from the germline V gene are SNHLY and FYNNEI. The CDR3 is 11 amino acids. CDR3 DNA sequence: TGTGCCGCTAAAGTCACAGATACGCAGTATTTT. Its protein product is CAAKVTDTQYF.

The chain employs TRBV10-2 and TRBJ2-3; D gene uncertain. The germline CDR1 and CDR2 sequences are WSHSY and SAAADI. The V end lost 0 bases, the J end lost 5 bases, and 6 bases lay between the germline ends. The CDR3 extends over 13 amino acids. DNA of the CDR3: TGCGCCAGCAGTGAGTCGGGTCTAGATACGCAGTATTTT. As protein: CASSESGLDTQYF.

This clonotype was seen only a few times. The CDR3 here is CASSDRDGHYNEQFF. CDR3 in DNA: TGTGCCAGCAGTGACCGGGACGGACACTACAATGAGCAGTTCTTC. The chain recombines TRBV12-3 or TRBV12-4 with TRBJ2-1; D may match TRBD1 or TRBD2 (5 bases each). V lost 5 bases and J 3 bases, leaving 14 bases between the germline ends. The length of the CDR3 is 15 residues.

This chain links TRBV11-2 with TRBJ2-1; 7 positions match TRBD2. CDR3 length equals 15 residues. The V segment lost 5 bases and the J segment 4 bases; nucleotides outside the gene matches: 8. Germline lookup yields CDR1 SGHAT and CDR2 FQNNGV. The DNA for the CDR3 is TGTGCCAGCAGCCCCGCCACTAGCGCATACAATGAGCAGTTCTTC. Translating gives CASSPATSAYNEQFF.

There are a few counts of this clonotype. V and J are TRBV4-1 and TRBJ2-1; either TRBD1 or TRBD2 may fit D (5 bases each). The germline V gene encodes CDR1 MGHRA and CDR2 YSYEKL. Trimming took off 4 bases at V and 14 bases at J, with 9 bases between the two ends. The CDR3 loop spans 10 amino acids. The CDR3, as DNA: TGCGCCAGCAGCCGAGGGGAAAAGTTCTTC. Translated, it gives CASSRGEKFF.

The CDR3 nucleotides are TGCGCCAGCAGCTTGGCGGTGGGCGCCCCCGAGCTGTTTTTT. Residues: CASSLAVGAPELFF. The chain uses TRBV5-1 and TRBJ2-2; no clear D gene. Trimming stripped 0 bases from V and 11 bases from J, with 14 bases between. This CDR3 is built from 14 residues. Per the germline V gene, CDR1 is SGHRS and CDR2 is YFSETQ.

This clonotype was observed a handful of times. The chain employs TRBV18 and TRBJ1-1; D might be TRBD1 (6 bases). CDR1 KGHSH and CDR2 LQKENI come from the germline V gene. CDR3 length: 16 residues. V was cut by 0 bases and J by 0 bases, with 11 bases left in between. Here the CDR3 DNA reads TGTGCCAGCTCACCACCTGCGGGACACCTGAACACTGAAGCTTTCTTT. Protein sequence: CASSPPAGHLNTEAFF.

The genes are TRBV24-1 and TRBJ1-2; D gene unclear. This CDR3 spans 14 amino acids. Between the trimmed V and J ends, which lost 1 base and 2 bases, there was a span of 7 bases. CDR1 and CDR2 from the germline V gene are KGHDR and SFDVKD. The CDR3 loop is CATSDFRGNYGYTF. The CDR3 DNA reads as TGTGCCACCAGTGATTTTCGTGGAAACTATGGCTACACCTTC.

This clonotype was detected a few times. The chain recombines TRBV7-2 with TRBJ2-3, with D unresolved. Germline V CDR1 and CDR2: SGHTA, FQGNSA. The V end was cut by 0 bases, the J end by 10 bases, with 8 bases between. This CDR3 spans 12 amino acids. The CDR3, as DNA: TGTGCCAGCAGCTTAGCGTCCTCGGCGCAGTATTTT. Residues: CASSLASSAQYF.

This clonotype showed up many times. The rearrangement joins TRBV7-8 to TRBJ2-7; D perhaps matches TRBD1 (6 bases). The CDR3 runs 13 residues. The V gene lost 5 bases and the J gene lost 3 bases, with 11 bases spanning the gap. From germline, CDR1 is SGHVS and CDR2 FQNEAQ. The CDR3 sequence is CASSLGTYYEQYF. CDR3 bases: TGTGCCAGCAGCCTTGGGACATACTACGAGCAGTACTTC. Full variable domain (rest looked up from reference TRBV7-8 and TRBJ2-7): GAGVSQSPRYKVAKRGQDVALRCDPISGHVSLFWYQQALGQGPEFLTYFQNEAQLDKSGLPSDRFFAERPEGSVSTLKIQRTQQEDSAVYLCASSLGTYYEQYFGPGTRLTVT.

This clonotype appeared a few times. This chain connects TRBV12-3 or TRBV12-4 to TRBJ2-7; 8 bases are a match to TRBD2. The J segment lost 4 bases and the V segment lost 4 bases, leaving 3 bases of the junction unmatched. The CDR3 contains 13 residues. The CDR3 region is CASSYGGGYEQYF. Written as DNA, the CDR3 is TGTGCCAGCAGTTACGGGGGGGGATACGAGCAGTACTTC.

V is TRBV4-1 and J is TRBJ2-1, with 8 bases aligning to TRBD1. The CDR3 extends over 16 amino acids. Germline V CDR1 and CDR2: MGHRA, YSYEKL. V lost 0 bases, J lost 6 bases, and 7 bases stayed unmatched. DNA of the CDR3: TGCGCCAGCAGCCAAGATGAGACAGGGGCCAGCAATGAGCAGTTCTTC. Translated, it gives CASSQDETGASNEQFF.

This chain joins TRBV20-1 and TRBJ1-6; D gene ambiguous. Germline V gene lookup returns CDR1 DFQATT and CDR2 SNEGSKA (reference sequence). This CDR3 spans 15 amino acids. With 1 base removed from V and 0 bases from J, the gap between germline ends came to 7 bases. The CDR3 protein is CSARAEGSYNSPLHF. For the CDR3, the DNA is TGCAGTGCTAGAGCAGAGGGCTCCTATAATTCACCCCTCCACTTT.

The chain combines TRBV11-2 with TRBJ2-1, with TRBD2 matching over 10 bases. The V gene's germline CDR1 is SGHAT and CDR2 FQNNGV. The CDR3 contains 15 residues. The V and J ends lost 4 bases and 6 bases, in that order; junction bases with no gene match: 6. The CDR3 loop is CASSSTAGGRNEQFF. The CDR3 bases are TGTGCCAGCAGCTCTACAGCGGGGGGGCGCAATGAGCAGTTCTTC.

This chain joins TRBV20-1 and TRBJ2-7; D call uncertain. Germline V gives CDR1 DFQATT, CDR2 SNEGSKA (reference sequence). This CDR3 is 12 amino acids long. CDR3 in DNA: TGCAGCGCCTGGTTGAACGGAGAAGAGCAGTACTTC. This codes for CSAWLNGEEQYF.

The table lists this clonotype with many counts. The J gene is TRBJ2-5, the V gene TRBV5-1; maybe TRBD1 (6 bases). The ends were cut back, 1 base at V and 3 bases at J, with 10 bases in the middle. This CDR3 has 14 residues. The germline V gene has CDR1 SGHRS and CDR2 YFSETQ. The CDR3 here is CASSLRGGEETQYF. CDR3 nucleotide sequence: TGCGCCAGCAGCTTGAGAGGGGGTGAAGAGACCCAGTACTTC.

The rearrangement links TRBV19 to TRBJ2-1; tentative D call: TRBD1 (6 bases). This CDR3 is 14 amino acids long. The V end lost 5 bases, the J end lost 3 bases, and 11 bases lay between the germline ends. The germline V gene has CDR1 LNHDA and CDR2 SQIVND (reference sequence). The CDR3 sequence is CASSLTDSYNEQFF. The CDR3, as DNA: TGTGCCAGTAGTCTCACGGACAGCTACAATGAGCAGTTCTTC.

This chain links TRBV5-1 with TRBJ1-5; D remains unclear. The V gene lost 2 bases and the J gene lost 5 bases, with 11 bases spanning the gap. The CDR3 covers 14 residues. CDR1 is SGHRS, CDR2 YFSETQ, per germline. The CDR3 is CASSFDSRYQPQHF. In DNA, the CDR3 is TGCGCCAGCAGCTTTGACTCACGGTATCAGCCCCAGCATTTT.

The chain links TRBV4-1 to TRBJ2-1, with D possibly being TRBD1 (6 bases). V gave up 1 base and J gave up 3 bases, with 13 bases separating them. Germline CDR1 MGHRA, CDR2 YSYEKL. This CDR3 has 16 amino acids. The CDR3 DNA reads TGCGCCAGCAGCCAAGCCTCAGGGGATATCTACAATGAGCAGTTCTTC. This sequence encodes CASSQASGDIYNEQFF.

The chain recombines TRBV24-1 with TRBJ1-2; a weak D match, TRBD1 (5 bases). CDR3 length: 14 residues. V gave up 4 bases and J gave up 4 bases, with 12 bases separating them. Germline lookup yields CDR1 KGHDR and CDR2 SFDVKD. The CDR3 DNA sequence: TGTGCCACCAGTGACCTGGGACGGGGCTATGGCTACACCTTC. Encoded protein: CATSDLGRGYGYTF.